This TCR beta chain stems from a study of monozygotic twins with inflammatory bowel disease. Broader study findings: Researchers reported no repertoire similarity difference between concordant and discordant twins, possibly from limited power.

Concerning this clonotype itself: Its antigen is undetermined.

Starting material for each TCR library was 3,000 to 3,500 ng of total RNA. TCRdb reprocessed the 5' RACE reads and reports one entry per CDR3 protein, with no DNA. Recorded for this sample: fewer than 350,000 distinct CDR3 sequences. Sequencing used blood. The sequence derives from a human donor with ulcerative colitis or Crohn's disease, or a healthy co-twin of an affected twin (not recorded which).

The CDR3 is CARLPGPTGMQRGNEKLFF. The gene calls are TRBV9 and TRBJ1-4; TCRdb's D call of TRBD1 is untestable without DNA. The CDR3 has 19 residues. Germline lookup yields CDR1 SGDLS and CDR2 YYNGEE.